The present entry profiles one T cell receptor beta chain with its context. Its target is not known. The sample comes from a study of CD8+ T cells in alopecia areata. Points from the study as a whole: Scalp samples also yield sequences from resident alphabeta T cells of normal skin. Lesional scalp displayed greater clonality than normal scalp, most notably in alopecia totalis/universalis. Shared TCR sequences were less clear between patients than in mice, possibly partly from HLA diversity.

There are 16 residues in the CDR3. Trimming shortened V by 2 bases and J by 6 bases, and 17 bases separated the two germline ends. Germline V gives CDR1 MNHNS, CDR2 SASEGT. Once RNA had been extracted, it was reverse transcribed into cDNA to act as the sequencing template. Measured with immunoSEQ multiplex PCR; TCRdb has only the in-frame clones, and not every one. The table has around 20,000 clones, 60% to 65% seen once; the top ten hold 4.5%. A handful of patients had their CD4+ cells sorted into CD25+CD127- cells. Alopecia areata patients provided lesional scalp punch biopsies and peripheral blood.

The sample was CD4+ Tregs sorted from blood. The sequence derives from a human donor with alopecia areata. The chain employs TRBV6-1 and TRBJ1-5, with D tentatively TRBD1 (5 bases). DNA for the CDR3: TGTGCCAGCAGTGAAAGGGGAGGGCGGTGGGGTCAGCCCCAGCATTTT. It specifies CASSERGGRWGQPQHF.